This T cell receptor (beta chain) was identified during a study of blood T cell repertoires in COVID-19. Study in general: Acute and convalescent COVID-19 samples came from the United States, Italy and Spain.

TCRdb's table, derived via immunoSEQ multiplex PCR, lists solely in-frame clones and lacks some. The sample contains 400,000 to 500,000 clones, 86% of which appear only once. The sample holds a few counts of this clone. This sample also contains other DNA sequences that code for the same CDR3. Germline lookup yields CDR1 SGHNT and CDR2 YENEEA. The CDR3 runs to 16 residues. Trimming left V 5 bases short and J 0 bases short, with 14 bases between. Sequences were obtained from peripheral blood. The TCR was taken from a woman in her thirties with active or convalescent COVID-19. V is TRBV11-3 and J is TRBJ2-1, with D maybe TRBD2 (5 bases). CDR3 coding DNA: TGTGCCAGCAGCCGAGGAGGTTCCAGCTCCTACAATGAGCAGTTCTTC. Translating it yields CASSRGGSSSYNEQFF.